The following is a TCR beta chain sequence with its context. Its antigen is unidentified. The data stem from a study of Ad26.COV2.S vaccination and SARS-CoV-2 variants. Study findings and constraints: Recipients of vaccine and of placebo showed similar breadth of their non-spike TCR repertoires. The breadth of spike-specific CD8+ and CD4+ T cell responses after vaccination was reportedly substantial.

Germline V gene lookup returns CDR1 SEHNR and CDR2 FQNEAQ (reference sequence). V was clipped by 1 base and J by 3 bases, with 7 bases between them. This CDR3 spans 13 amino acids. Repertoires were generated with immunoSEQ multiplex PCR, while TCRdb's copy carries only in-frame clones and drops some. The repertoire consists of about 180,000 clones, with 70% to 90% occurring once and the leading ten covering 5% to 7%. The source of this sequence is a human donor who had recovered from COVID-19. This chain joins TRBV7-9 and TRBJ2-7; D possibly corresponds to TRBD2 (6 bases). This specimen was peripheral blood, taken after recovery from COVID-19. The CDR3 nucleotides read TGTGCCAGCAGCTTAGGGGGGGACTACGAGCAGTACTTC. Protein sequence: CASSLGGDYEQYF.